This T cell receptor beta chain emerged from a study of identical twins. From the 5' RACE reads, TCRdb called clonotypes with MiXCR, one entry per CDR3 protein. The sample contains some 250,000 distinct CDR3 sequences, about 12% of which appear only once. This CDR3 has 16 amino acids. Germline V gives CDR1 MDHEN, CDR2 SYDVKM. Trimming took off 6 bases at V and 5 bases at J, with 20 bases between the two ends. These same records also appear under a second study, on yellow fever vaccine responses in identical twins.

Input material: memory (CD45RO+) T cells sorted from blood. The TCR was taken from a young woman in good health. The chain uses TRBV28 and TRBJ2-1; D uncertain. The CDR3 DNA is TGTGCCAGCAGGCAGCCCCACCGACCCTCTCACAATGAGCAGTTCTTC. Residues: CASRQPHRPSHNEQFF. The entire variable domain, with the rest obtained from reference TRBV28 and TRBJ2-1, is as follows: DVKVTQSSRYLVKRTGEKVFLECVQDMDHENMFWYRQDPGLGLRLIYFSYDVKMKEKGDIPEGYSVSREKKERFSLILESASTNQTSMYLCASRQPHRPSHNEQFFGPGTRLTVL.